The 28 T cell receptor beta chains below were found in one sample sequenced in a study of cytomegalovirus exposure and HLA in healthy donors. Vbeta (60) and Jbeta (13) primers were used in the PCR. Here immunoSEQ multiplex PCR was the method, and the copy in TCRdb shows in-frame clones only, minus some. Among some 180,000 clones listed, approximately 82% were seen once. The sample was PBMCs. The receptors were sampled from a girl aged 2 to 9 in good health and CMV-seropositive.

The gene calls are TRBV11-3 and TRBJ2-3, with 10 nucleotides matching TRBD2. Germline V lookup: CDR1 SGHNT, CDR2 YENEEA. The CDR3 length is 17 residues. J lost 0 bases, V lost 2 bases, and 5 bases had no gene match. The CDR3 sequence is CASSLLTSGRSTDTQYF. CDR3 in DNA: TGTGCCAGCAGCTTATTGACTAGCGGGCGTAGCACAGATACGCAGTATTTT.

This rearrangement joins TRBV25-1 to TRBJ2-7; TRBD1 matches at 7 bases. V shed 3 bases, J shed 5 bases, and the junction held 7 bases outside the gene matches. Germline V CDR1 and CDR2: MGHDK, SYGVNS. There are 14 residues in the CDR3. The CDR3 nucleotides read TGTGCCAGCAGTGACCCCGGACAGGCTGACGAGCAGTACTTC. This encodes CASSDPGQADEQYF.

The rearrangement links TRBV6-1 to TRBJ2-5; 9 positions agree with TRBD1. The J call may be in error: the DNA end matches TRBJ2-7 better. Germline V gene data show CDR1 as MNHNS and CDR2 as SASEGT. The CDR3 spans 15 residues. This CDR3 reads CASSLNRGRTSEQYF. The CDR3 nucleotides read TGTGCCAGCAGTCTAAACAGGGGGCGAACCTCCGAGCAGTACTTC.

This chain links TRBV30 with TRBJ1-1; D ambiguous. Germline V gives CDR1 GTSNPN, CDR2 SVGIG (reference sequence). Trimming shortened V by 1 base and J by 0 bases, and 12 bases separated the two germline ends. The CDR3 has 15 residues. CDR3 sequence reads: CAWSGGRRMNTEAFF. The DNA for the CDR3 is TGTGCCTGGAGTGGAGGGCGCCGCATGAACACTGAAGCTTTCTTT.

CDR3 protein: CASRRTLSGAWSNQPQHF. CDR3 nucleotide sequence: TGTGCCAGCAGGCGTACCCTTTCAGGGGCTTGGAGCAATCAGCCCCAGCATTTT. V usage is TRBV28 and J usage is TRBJ1-5; D is possibly TRBD1 (6 bases). Deletions cut 6 bases from V and 1 base from J, with 22 bases between. The CDR3 totals 18 residues. Germline V gene data show CDR1 as MDHEN and CDR2 as SYDVKM.

The V and J genes are TRBV19 and TRBJ2-7; TRBD1 agrees at 10 bases. This CDR3 region has 14 residues. The junction had 7 bases not matched to a gene; V was cut back by 9 bases and J by 2 bases. Germline V lookup: CDR1 LNHDA, CDR2 SQIVND (reference sequence). The CDR3 loop reads CASSAGTGAYEQYF. The CDR3 DNA sequence: TGTGCCAGCTCGGCCGGGACAGGGGCCTACGAGCAGTACTTC.

The chain employs TRBV2 and TRBJ1-2; TRBD1 matches at 8 bases. The J segment lost 0 bases and the V segment lost 8 bases, leaving 8 bases of the junction unmatched. The CDR3 consists of 15 residues. CDR1 is SNHLY, CDR2 FYNNEI, per germline. CDR3 protein: CASVFEQGANYGYTF. DNA for the CDR3: TGTGCCAGCGTATTTGAACAGGGGGCTAACTATGGCTACACCTTC. The whole variable domain, remainder taken from reference TRBV2 and TRBJ1-2, is EPEVTQTPSHQVTQMGQEVILRCVPISNHLYFYWYRQILGQKVEFLVSFYNNEISEKSEIFDDQFSVERPDGSNFTLKIRSTKLEDSAMYFCASVFEQGANYGYTFGSGTRLTVV.

The genes are TRBV5-1 and TRBJ2-1; 11 nucleotides match TRBD2. The V and J ends lost 0 bases and 11 bases, in that order; junction bases with no gene match: 16. Germline V gene lookup returns CDR1 SGHRS and CDR2 YFSETQ. This CDR3 has 18 amino acids. As DNA, the CDR3 is TGCGCCAGCAGCTTGGGTATACTAGCGGGAGAGGGGATGGAGAAGCAGTTCTTC. Translating gives CASSLGILAGEGMEKQFF.

The J gene is TRBJ2-1, the V gene TRBV29-1; 10 nucleotides agree with TRBD2. V was clipped by 1 base and J by 7 bases; unmatched bases: 10. CDR3 length: 16 residues. In germline, CDR1 is SQVTM, CDR2 ANQGSEA. In DNA, the CDR3 is TGCAGCGTTGAAGTACCAGCGGGGGGGCTCCCAAATGAGCAGTTCTTC. Translation gives CSVEVPAGGLPNEQFF.

The genes are TRBV11-3 and TRBJ2-5, with D possibly TRBD2 on 7 matching bases. In germline, CDR1 is SGHNT, CDR2 YENEEA. This CDR3 is 18 amino acids long. V was trimmed by 5 bases and J by 3 bases, leaving 25 bases between them. The CDR3 nucleotides read TGTGCCAGCAGCCCCGGGACTCTTAGGGGGGGACTGAAAGAGACCCAGTACTTC. As protein: CASSPGTLRGGLKETQYF. The variable domain in full, completed from reference TRBV11-3 and TRBJ2-5, reads EAGVVQSPRYKIIEKKQPVAFWCNPISGHNTLYWYLQNLGQGPELLIRYENEEAVDDSQLPKDRFSAERLKGVDSTLKIQPAELGDSAVYLCASSPGTLRGGLKETQYFGPGTRLLVL.

The chain has TRBV15 and TRBJ1-1; D remains unclear. There are 13 residues in the CDR3. CDR1 is LNHNV and CDR2 is YYDKDF in the germline V gene (reference sequence). V was trimmed by 9 bases and J by 7 bases, leaving 18 bases between them. The chain's CDR3 is CATRPRRSVEAFF. In DNA, the CDR3 is TGTGCCACGCGACCCCGGAGGTCTGTTGAAGCTTTCTTT.

The rearrangement joins TRBV7-8 to TRBJ2-2, with D possibly being TRBD2 (5 bases). Trimming left V 1 base short and J 9 bases short, with 12 bases between. CDR3 length: 14 amino acids. From germline, CDR1 is SGHVS and CDR2 FQNEAQ. DNA of the CDR3: TGTGCCAGCAGCTTAGGCGGGCGGGCCAGGGAGCTGTTTTTT. Translated: CASSLGGRARELFF.

This chain uses TRBV18 with TRBJ2-1; 12 bases line up with TRBD2. CDR1 and CDR2 (germline): KGHSH, LQKENI. This CDR3 is built from 17 residues. V dropped 3 bases and J dropped 8; count of bases not matched to a gene: 11. The DNA for the CDR3 is TGTGCCAGCTCACCTCCCCTGGGACTAGCGGGTTGGTATGAGCAGTTCTTC. Its protein is CASSPPLGLAGWYEQFF.

The chain joins TRBV4-2 to TRBJ1-1, with a possible D match to TRBD1 (5 bases). V lost 11 bases and J lost 1, with 14 bases in between. The length of the CDR3 is 13 residues. The germline CDR1 and CDR2 sequences are LGHNA and YNFKEQ. CDR3: CAAGGDQNTEAFF. The CDR3 DNA sequence: TGTGCCGCGGGGGGGGATCAGAACACTGAAGCTTTCTTT.

This chain links TRBV27 with TRBJ2-2; 10 bases agree with TRBD1. The CDR3 sequence is 17 residues long. Germline trimming cut 0 bases from V and 3 bases from J; bases unmatched to any gene: 4. Germline V gene data show CDR1 as MNHEY and CDR2 as SMNVEV (reference sequence). CDR3: CASSLSVGTGDTGELFF. DNA of the CDR3: TGTGCCAGCAGTTTATCGGTAGGGACAGGGGACACCGGGGAGCTGTTTTTT.

The chain uses TRBV15 and TRBJ1-1, with 7 bases fitting TRBD1. The CDR3 has 15 amino acids. The V and J ends lost 4 bases and 3 bases, in that order; junction bases with no gene match: 8. Per germline, CDR1 LNHNV and CDR2 YYDKDF (reference sequence). The CDR3 DNA is TGTGCCACCAGCATAACGACAGGGTGGGACACTGAAGCTTTCTTT. It codes for CATSITTGWDTEAFF.

The J gene is TRBJ2-3, the V gene TRBV5-1, with 13 bases lining up with TRBD2. V was clipped by 4 bases and J by 2 bases; unmatched bases: 10. Germline V gene data show CDR1 as SGHRS and CDR2 as YFSETQ. This CDR3 is built from 18 residues. In DNA, the CDR3 is TGCGCCAGCAGCCTGGGGACTAGCGGGGCCCCGTTCACAGATACGCAGTATTTT. As protein: CASSLGTSGAPFTDTQYF.

A word on this clone: A read error may account for a junction end that differs from germline. V and J are TRBV15 and TRBJ2-1, with D possibly TRBD2 on 5 matching bases. CDR3 size: 16 residues. The germline V gene has CDR1 LNHNV and CDR2 YYDKDF (reference sequence). The CDR3, as DNA: TGTGCCACCAGCGGAGACCTCGGGGTCTTCAGCAATGAGCAGTTCTTC. As protein: CATSGDLGVFSNEQFF.

V gene TRBV7-2 combines with J gene TRBJ1-5; D unclear. The CDR3 runs 14 residues. The V and J ends lost 1 base and 7 bases respectively, with 11 bases between them. The germline V gene encodes CDR1 SGHTA and CDR2 FQGNSA. Here the CDR3 DNA reads TGTGCCAGCAGCTTAGGTTCGGGATTCCAGCCCCAGCATTTT. Translated: CASSLGSGFQPQHF.

CDR3 protein: CASSQGGGTGDLRNQPQHF. CDR3 bases: TGCGCCAGCAGCCAAGGGGGGGGGACAGGGGATTTACGAAATCAGCCCCAGCATTTT. The chain has TRBV4-1 and TRBJ1-5, with 10 bases aligning to TRBD1. The V gene end was trimmed by 1 base and the J gene end by 4 bases; junction bases not matched to a gene: 13. The length of the CDR3 is 19 residues. Germline V gene sequence: CDR1 MGHRA, CDR2 YSYEKL.

The rearrangement uses TRBV7-8 and TRBJ2-7; D gene uncertain. The germline V gene encodes CDR1 SGHVS and CDR2 FQNEAQ. The CDR3 contains 13 residues. V was trimmed by 1 base and J by 3 bases, leaving 7 bases between them. The CDR3 reads CASSLDYNYEQYF. The CDR3 nucleotides are TGTGCCAGCAGCTTAGACTACAACTACGAGCAGTACTTC.

This chain connects TRBV5-4 to TRBJ1-1, with 7 bases lining up with TRBD1. The germline CDR1 and CDR2 sequences are SGHNT and YYREEE (reference sequence). Losses at the gene ends were 3 bases for V and 1 base for J; bases not matched to a gene: 9. CDR3 length: 16 amino acids. In DNA, the CDR3 is TGTGCCAGCAGCTGGGGCGCCGGGACAGCGAACACTGAAGCTTTCTTT. Translation: CASSWGAGTANTEAFF.

The J gene is TRBJ2-1, the V gene TRBV11-3; 9 positions agree with TRBD2. The CDR3 runs to 13 residues. Looked up from germline, CDR1 is SGHNT and CDR2 is YENEEA. The V segment lost 5 bases and the J segment 10 bases; nucleotides outside the gene matches: 6. CDR3 bases: TGTGCCAGCAGCCCCCGCGGGGGGGAGGAGCAGTTCTTC. This codes for CASSPRGGEEQFF.

To note about this clone: Other DNA sequences of this sample code for an identical CDR3. This chain uses TRBV4-1 with TRBJ1-2, with D possibly TRBD1 on 5 matching bases. Germline-derived CDR1 and CDR2 are MGHRA and YSYEKL. Trimming shortened V by 0 bases and J by 4 bases, and 15 bases separated the two germline ends. This CDR3 is built from 16 residues. The CDR3 bases are TGCGCCAGCAGCCAAGACACAAGGGACTCTTTCTATGGCTACACCTTC. It specifies CASSQDTRDSFYGYTF.

The chain recombines TRBV19 with TRBJ1-1; 8 bases are a match to TRBD1. CDR1 and CDR2 (germline): LNHDA, SQIVND (reference sequence). There are 15 residues in the CDR3. With 1 base clipped from V and 4 bases from J, the junction kept 5 bases outside the gene matches. The CDR3 DNA reads as TGTGCCAGTAGTATAGCCCAGGGGGCGGTCACTGAAGCTTTCTTT. Residues: CASSIAQGAVTEAFF.

The rearrangement links TRBV6-5 to TRBJ2-7, with D maybe TRBD2 (6 bases). Germline V gene lookup returns CDR1 MNHEY and CDR2 SVGAGI. The V end lost 4 bases, the J end lost 2 bases, and 18 bases lay between the germline ends. The CDR3 is 16 amino acids. The CDR3 sequence is CASSSPTGTEPYEQYF. The CDR3 DNA reads TGTGCCAGCAGTTCTCCTACCGGGACTGAACCCTACGAGCAGTACTTC.

The V gene is TRBV28, the J gene TRBJ2-7; TRBD1 matches 9 bases. V trimming: 2 bases; J trimming: 6 bases; junction bases outside the gene matches: 5. Germline lookup yields CDR1 MDHEN and CDR2 SYDVKM. The CDR3 contains 14 residues. The CDR3 here is CASSLLTGGREQYF. The CDR3 nucleotides read TGTGCCAGCAGTTTACTAACAGGGGGCCGCGAGCAGTACTTC.

The chain joins TRBV29-1 to TRBJ2-5, with 7 bases aligning to TRBD1. The J call may be mistaken, given a closer DNA end match to TRBJ2-7. Germline CDR1 SQVTM, CDR2 ANQGSEA. CDR3 length equals 14 residues. The CDR3 here is CSVEARGLSYEQYF. For the CDR3, the DNA is TGCAGCGTTGAAGCTAGGGGGCTCTCCTACGAGCAGTACTTC.